A single T cell receptor (beta chain) is shown here with its context. No antigen is known for it. PCR employed 60 Vbeta and 13 Jbeta primers. Only in-frame clones appear in the TCRdb table, and some are missing; sequencing was by immunoSEQ multiplex PCR. The table includes around 120,000 clones, about 66% detected once. This specimen comes from a study of cytomegalovirus exposure and HLA in healthy donors. Study information: Previous work identified roughly 120 million unique TCR beta sequences from 150 million to 200 million T cells.

There are 15 residues in the CDR3. Trimming at V came to 3 bases and at J to 4 bases, leaving 6 bases not matched to a gene. Per the germline V gene, CDR1 is SGDLS and CDR2 is YYNGEE. Study results and limitations: In an earlier analysis, about 87% or about 30%: the productive usage of most TCR beta V segments. The investigators catalogued about 170 TCR beta chains as cytomegalovirus-associated. A later analysis linked a missense variant in DCLRE1C to the trimming of TCR beta V and J genes.

This sequence was found in a man aged 30-40 years in good health and CMV-seropositive. The chain links TRBV9 to TRBJ2-1, with TRBD2 matching 8 bases. Sample: PBMCs. In DNA form, the CDR3 reads TGTGCCAGCAGCGCAGCGGGAGAGTGGTACAATGAGCAGTTCTTC. This gives the protein CASSAAGEWYNEQFF.